One and the same sample provided the 22 T cell receptor beta chains below, sequenced in a study of cytomegalovirus exposure and HLA in healthy donors. The PCR ran on 60 Vbeta and 13 Jbeta primers. TCRdb's table, derived via immunoSEQ multiplex PCR, lists solely in-frame clones and lacks some. The data contain under 200,000 clones, around 77% of them singletons. The sample taken for sequencing was PBMCs. These receptors all come from a man aged 45-65 years in good health and CMV-seropositive.

J is TRBJ2-7 and V is TRBV7-8; 12 nucleotides align to TRBD1. Germline V gene sequence: CDR1 SGHVS, CDR2 FQNEAQ. This CDR3 comprises 15 residues. V trimming: 4 bases; J trimming: 1 base; junction bases outside the gene matches: 2. The CDR3 coding sequence is TGTGCCAGCAGCTCGGGACAGGGGGCGTCCTACGAGCAGTACTTC. It yields the protein CASSSGQGASYEQYF. The full variable domain, with the rest looked up from reference TRBV7-8 and TRBJ2-7, is GAGVSQSPRYKVAKRGQDVALRCDPISGHVSLFWYQQALGQGPEFLTYFQNEAQLDKSGLPSDRFFAERPEGSVSTLKIQRTQQEDSAVYLCASSSGQGASYEQYFGPGTRLTVT.

In its sample, this clone was seen a few times. The V call is TRBV4-2, the J call TRBJ1-1; D unclear. V lost 5 bases, J lost 2 bases, and 9 bases lay in between. CDR1 is LGHNA, CDR2 YNFKEQ, per germline. The CDR3 is 13 amino acids. CDR3 in amino acids: CASSYGSNTEAFF. DNA for the CDR3: TGTGCCAGCAGCTACGGTAGTAACACTGAAGCTTTCTTT.

The chain uses TRBV15 and TRBJ1-3; unclear D gene. Germline values: CDR1 LNHNV, CDR2 YYDKDF (reference sequence). V was cut by 1 base and J by 7 bases, with 5 bases left in between. The CDR3 has 12 residues. The CDR3 DNA reads TGTGCCACCAGCAGAGTTCGGAACACCATATATTTT. Encoded protein: CATSRVRNTIYF. The variable domain in full, completed from reference TRBV15 and TRBJ1-3, reads DAMVIQNPRYQVTQFGKPVTLSCSQTLNHNVMYWYQQKSSQAPKLLFHYYDKDFNNEADTPDNFQSRRPNTSFCFLDIRSPGLGDTAMYLCATSRVRNTIYFGEGSWLTVV.

V is TRBV5-1 and J is TRBJ1-3; 9 bases line up with TRBD1. CDR1 is SGHRS and CDR2 is YFSETQ in the germline V gene. This CDR3 spans 15 amino acids. V gave up 3 bases and J gave up 2 bases; unmatched junction bases: 3. The DNA for the CDR3 is TGCGCCAGCAGCTGGAGACAGGGGGCTGGAAACACCATATATTTT. Translated: CASSWRQGAGNTIYF.

V usage is TRBV30 and J usage is TRBJ2-7; D might be TRBD1 (5 bases). There are 14 residues in the CDR3. Germline loops: CDR1 GTSNPN, CDR2 SVGIG (reference sequence). V was cut by 2 bases and J by 2 bases, with 13 bases left in between. CDR3 DNA sequence: TGTGCCTGGAGTATATCGGACAACGCCTACGAGCAGTACTTC. Encoded protein: CAWSISDNAYEQYF.

Only a few counts were recorded for this clone. V and J are TRBV7-9 and TRBJ2-7; perhaps TRBD1 as D (5 bases). The germline gives CDR1 SEHNR, CDR2 FQNEAQ (reference sequence). Trimming stripped 5 bases from V and 0 bases from J, with 14 bases between. The CDR3 spans 15 residues. CDR3: CASSPPQGFSYEQYF. In nucleotides, the CDR3 is TGTGCCAGCAGCCCACCGCAGGGCTTCTCCTACGAGCAGTACTTC.

The chain carries TRBV5-6 and TRBJ1-1; D is possibly TRBD1 (5 bases). CDR1 is SGHDT, CDR2 YYEEEE, per germline. Trimming removed 4 bases at V and 1 base at J, with 14 bases between. The CDR3 contains 15 residues. The CDR3 spells CASSPWTQPNTEAFF. The CDR3 DNA sequence: TGTGCCAGCAGCCCGTGGACACAGCCGAACACTGAAGCTTTCTTT.

This chain uses TRBV4-3 with TRBJ2-1, with D unclear. Trimming removed 2 bases from V and 7 bases from J, with 9 bases in between. This CDR3 spans 13 amino acids. Germline CDR1 and CDR2: LGHNA and YSLEER. CDR3 bases: TGCGCCAGCAGCCAATCCGTACAAAATGAGCAGTTCTTC. Its translation: CASSQSVQNEQFF.

This chain connects TRBV10-3 to TRBJ2-7; TRBD2 matches 9 bases. V lost 4 bases and J lost 3; bases outside the gene matches: 4. Germline CDR1 ENHRY, CDR2 SYGVKD. The CDR3 has 14 residues. CDR3 region: CAISVLRGGYEQYF. The CDR3, as DNA: TGTGCCATCAGTGTTCTGCGGGGGGGCTACGAGCAGTACTTC.

Comments on this clone: An end of the junction differs from the germline gene, which may be a read error. The chain joins TRBV6-5 to TRBJ1-2; a weak D match, TRBD1 (6 bases). CDR3 length: 15 amino acids. CDR1 and CDR2 (germline): MNHEY, SVGAGI. The CDR3 loop reads CASSYADTGNYGHTF. The CDR3 bases are TGTGCCAGCAGTTATGCGGACACAGGGAACTATGGCCACACCTTC.

This chain connects TRBV7-9 to TRBJ1-6; the D gene is possibly TRBD1 (5 bases). Trimming removed 8 bases from V and 3 bases from J, with 11 bases in between. CDR1 is SEHNR and CDR2 is FQNEAQ in the germline V gene (reference sequence). This CDR3 is built from 14 residues. The CDR3 here is CASCRQNYNSPLHF. The CDR3 region has the DNA TGTGCCAGCTGTCGACAGAACTATAATTCACCCCTCCACTTT.

For the CDR3, the DNA is TGTGCCAGCTCACCTCCGGGACAGGCTAACTATGGCTACACCTTC. Translation: CASSPPGQANYGYTF. The chain couples TRBV18 to TRBJ1-2; 8 bases align to TRBD1. CDR1 and CDR2 from the germline V gene are KGHSH and LQKENI. J was trimmed by 0 bases and V by 3 bases; bases with no gene match: 3. The CDR3 loop spans 15 amino acids.

The genes are TRBV7-2 and TRBJ1-3; 7 nucleotides agree with TRBD1. The CDR3 runs 16 residues. V lost 1 base, J lost 1 base, and 4 bases stayed unmatched. Germline V gene data show CDR1 as SGHTA and CDR2 as FQGNSA. Here the CDR3 DNA reads TGTGCCAGCAGCTTAGAGGGCAGGGGGTCTGGAAACACCATATATTTT. Encoded protein: CASSLEGRGSGNTIYF.

The chain carries TRBV4-3 and TRBJ2-1; TRBD1 agrees at 7 bases. CDR1 is LGHNA and CDR2 is YSLEER in the germline V gene. J lost 9 bases, V lost 1 base, and 9 bases had no gene match. The CDR3 is made up of 15 amino acids. CDR3: CASSQAPPQGREQFF. DNA for the CDR3: TGCGCCAGCAGCCAAGCTCCCCCACAGGGGCGTGAGCAGTTCTTC.

The chain joins TRBV4-1 to TRBJ2-6, with 7 bases that match TRBD1. Trimming at V came to 0 bases and at J to 2 bases, leaving 10 bases not matched to a gene. Germline V gene data show CDR1 as MGHRA and CDR2 as YSYEKL. The CDR3 contains 19 residues. DNA of the CDR3: TGCGCCAGCAGCCAAGATGTGTGGGGACAGCTCGCTGGGGCCAACGTCCTGACTTTC. Translating it yields CASSQDVWGQLAGANVLTF.

The V call is TRBV29-1, the J call TRBJ2-1; D might be TRBD1 (5 bases). Between the trimmed V and J ends, which lost 6 bases and 8 bases, there was a span of 17 bases. The CDR3 length is 13 residues. Germline CDR1 reads SQVTM; CDR2 reads ANQGSEA. CDR3 nucleotides: TGCAGCGTCGCCTTCAAAAGGGGCTATGAGCAGTTCTTC. Translating gives CSVAFKRGYEQFF.

V usage is TRBV4-1 and J usage is TRBJ2-3; TRBD2 matches at 14 bases. V lost 6 bases and J lost 6; bases outside the gene matches: 5. The CDR3 extends over 15 amino acids. CDR1 and CDR2 from the germline V gene are MGHRA and YSYEKL. CDR3 DNA sequence: TGCGCCAGCAGACCGACTAGCGGGGGGGCTGATACGCAGTATTTT. Protein sequence: CASRPTSGGADTQYF.

V and J are TRBV7-7 and TRBJ1-2; a weak D match, TRBD1 (6 bases). The CDR3 is made up of 14 amino acids. Deletions cut 3 bases from V and 8 bases from J, with 16 bases between. Per the germline V gene, CDR1 is SSHAT and CDR2 is FNYEAQ (reference sequence). The CDR3: CASSFYRVVIGYTF. Written as DNA, the CDR3 is TGTGCCAGCAGCTTCTACAGGGTTGTAATAGGCTACACCTTC.

This rearrangement joins TRBV29-1 to TRBJ2-2, with 11 bases matching TRBD1. Unmatched junction bases numbered 3, after V lost 7 bases and J lost 5 bases. CDR3 size: 13 residues. Germline lookup yields CDR1 SQVTM and CDR2 ANQGSEA. DNA of the CDR3: TGCAGCGCGGACAGGGGGCGAACCGGGGAGCTGTTTTTT. Translating gives CSADRGRTGELFF.

This chain connects TRBV4-1 to TRBJ2-7; possible D gene TRBD1, 5 bases. There are 15 residues in the CDR3. With 0 bases removed from V and 5 bases from J, the gap between germline ends came to 14 bases. CDR1 and CDR2 from the germline V gene are MGHRA and YSYEKL. CDR3 protein: CASSQDPGILHEQYF. The CDR3 DNA reads as TGCGCCAGCAGCCAAGATCCAGGGATACTCCACGAGCAGTACTTC.

V usage is TRBV5-8 and J usage is TRBJ1-4, with TRBD1 identical over 9 bases. The germline gives CDR1 SGHTS, CDR2 YDEGEE. Trimming at V came to 0 bases and at J to 6 bases, leaving 9 bases not matched to a gene. This CDR3 comprises 17 residues. CDR3 sequence: CASSLGQAGTGYEKLFF. The DNA for the CDR3 is TGTGCCAGCAGCTTGGGGCAAGCCGGGACAGGGTATGAAAAACTGTTTTTT. Full variable domain (remainder filled in from reference TRBV5-8 and TRBJ1-4): EAGVTQSPTHLIKTRGQQATLRCSPISGHTSVYWYQQALGLGLQFLLWYDEGEERNRGNFPPRFSGRQFPNYSSELNVNALELEDSALYLCASSLGQAGTGYEKLFFGSGTQLSVL.

V gene TRBV7-6 combines with J gene TRBJ1-4, with D tentatively TRBD1 (6 bases). This CDR3 is built from 15 residues. V was clipped by 0 bases and J by 7 bases, with 12 bases between them. CDR1 and CDR2 from the germline V gene are SGHVS and FNYEAQ. CDR3 bases: TGTGCCAGCAGCTTAGCGTTCGGGGGGCCTGAAAAACTGTTTTTT. Residues: CASSLAFGGPEKLFF.